The rows below give T cell receptor beta chains drawn from one sample of a study of blood T cell repertoires in COVID-19. Clones were read by immunoSEQ multiplex PCR, and TCRdb kept only the in-frame ones, dropping some. The sample yields 70,000 to 100,000 clones, approximately 88% seen once. Source material: peripheral blood. The receptors originated from a woman aged 60 to 75 with COVID-19, enrolled during active disease. Both conserved end residues are part of each CDR3. A D gene is named only where the DNA matches it firmly. Size values are once, few and many counts, or a class for expanded clones, and some rows have none.

clone_size: NA
v_call: TRBV4-2
j_call: TRBJ1-1
d_call: NA
cdr3_aa: CASSQQGRRNTEAFF
cdr3_nt: TGTGCCAGCAGCCAACAGGGGCGCAGGAACACTGAAGCTTTCTTT

clone_size: NA
v_call: TRBV18
j_call: TRBJ1-3
d_call: NA
cdr3_aa: CASSPDTGNTIYF
cdr3_nt: TGTGCCAGCTCACCAGATACAGGAAACACCATATATTTT

clone_size: NA
v_call: TRBV19
j_call: TRBJ2-1
d_call: NA
cdr3_aa: CASSHAGTPTGNEQFF
cdr3_nt: TGTGCCAGTAGTCACGCCGGGACACCTACGGGCAATGAGCAGTTCTTC

clone_size: NA
v_call: TRBV9
j_call: TRBJ2-3
d_call: TRBD2
cdr3_aa: CASSADSGAQYF
cdr3_nt: TGTGCCAGCAGCGCCGACAGCGGGGCGCAGTATTTT

clone_size: NA
v_call: TRBV6-5
j_call: TRBJ1-4
d_call: TRBD1
cdr3_aa: CASSYVGQGQVKLFF
cdr3_nt: TGTGCCAGCAGTTACGTGGGACAGGGTCAAGTAAAACTGTTTTTT

clone_size: NA
v_call: TRBV30
j_call: TRBJ1-2
d_call: NA
cdr3_aa: CAITGGGHGYTF
cdr3_nt: TGTGCCATCACGGGGGGAGGACATGGCTACACCTTC

clone_size: NA
v_call: TRBV27
j_call: TRBJ2-7
d_call: NA
cdr3_aa: CASSVRGARYEQYF
cdr3_nt: TGTGCCAGCAGTGTACGGGGGGCCAGGTACGAGCAGTACTTC

clone_size: NA
v_call: TRBV15
j_call: TRBJ2-4
d_call: NA
cdr3_aa: CATSRDPGLGNIQYF
cdr3_nt: TGTGCCACCAGCAGAGATCCGGGTCTAGGAAACATTCAGTACTTC

clone_size: NA
v_call: TRBV29-1
j_call: TRBJ1-1
d_call: NA
cdr3_aa: CSVSRRGATEAFF
cdr3_nt: TGCAGCGTCAGCCGTCGGGGGGCCACTGAAGCTTTCTTT

clone_size: NA
v_call: TRBV19
j_call: TRBJ1-2
d_call: TRBD1
cdr3_aa: CASMRGQGGGYTF
cdr3_nt: TGTGCCAGTATGAGGGGACAGGGAGGTGGCTACACCTTC

clone_size: NA
v_call: TRBV9
j_call: TRBJ2-7
d_call: NA
cdr3_aa: CASSASGTDRQYF
cdr3_nt: TGTGCCAGCAGCGCCTCCGGGACGGACAGGCAGTACTTC

clone_size: NA
v_call: TRBV7-2
j_call: TRBJ2-3
d_call: NA
cdr3_aa: CASSLRAGTSTDTQYF
cdr3_nt: TGTGCCAGCAGCTTAAGGGCGGGTACTAGCACAGATACGCAGTATTTT

clone_size: NA
v_call: TRBV29-1
j_call: TRBJ2-5
d_call: TRBD2
cdr3_aa: CSGGTSGEETQYF
cdr3_nt: TGCAGCGGCGGGACTAGCGGGGAAGAGACCCAGTACTTC

clone_size: NA
v_call: TRBV29-1
j_call: TRBJ2-7
d_call: TRBD2
cdr3_aa: CSARRGDYEQYF
cdr3_nt: TGCAGCGCCCGCCGGGGGGACTACGAGCAGTACTTC

clone_size: once
v_call: TRBV30
j_call: TRBJ2-1
d_call: TRBD2
cdr3_aa: CAWSLPGLAGGRNEQFF
cdr3_nt: TGTGCCTGGAGTTTGCCGGGACTAGCGGGGGGGCGTAATGAGCAGTTCTTC

clone_size: NA
v_call: TRBV4-2
j_call: TRBJ2-1
d_call: TRBD1
cdr3_aa: CASSQSRDRRYNEQFF
cdr3_nt: TGTGCCAGCAGCCAAAGCAGGGACAGGCGCTACAATGAGCAGTTCTTC

clone_size: NA
v_call: TRBV27
j_call: TRBJ1-5
d_call: TRBD1
cdr3_aa: CASTRTGGRNQPQHF
cdr3_nt: TGTGCCAGCACCCGAACAGGGGGCCGCAATCAGCCCCAGCATTTT